The clone carrying this T cell receptor (beta chain) was counted only a few times. Its antigen is still unknown. Via MiXCR, TCRdb re-called the reads, giving one row per CDR3 protein. The sample has 300,000 to 400,000 distinct CDR3 sequences, 25% to 35% seen once; the top ten hold around 20%. This specimen belongs to a study of T cell repertoires in cytomegalovirus infection. Study results and limitations: HLA-C-restricted, CMV-specific TCR beta clonotypes were dominant ex vivo.

The CDR3 consists of 13 residues. V lost 3 bases, J lost 5 bases, and 8 bases lay in between. V gene TRBV12-3 or TRBV12-4 combines with J gene TRBJ2-1; D unclear. The source was cultured PBMCs, collected from culture after CMV antigen stimulation. This sequence originates from a human donor in good health (CMV status not recorded). Some clones in this sample may be carry-over from other donors' samples. The DNA of the CDR3 is TGTGCCAGCAGTTTCTTTACGAACAATGAGCAGTTCTTC. Its translation: CASSFFTNNEQFF.